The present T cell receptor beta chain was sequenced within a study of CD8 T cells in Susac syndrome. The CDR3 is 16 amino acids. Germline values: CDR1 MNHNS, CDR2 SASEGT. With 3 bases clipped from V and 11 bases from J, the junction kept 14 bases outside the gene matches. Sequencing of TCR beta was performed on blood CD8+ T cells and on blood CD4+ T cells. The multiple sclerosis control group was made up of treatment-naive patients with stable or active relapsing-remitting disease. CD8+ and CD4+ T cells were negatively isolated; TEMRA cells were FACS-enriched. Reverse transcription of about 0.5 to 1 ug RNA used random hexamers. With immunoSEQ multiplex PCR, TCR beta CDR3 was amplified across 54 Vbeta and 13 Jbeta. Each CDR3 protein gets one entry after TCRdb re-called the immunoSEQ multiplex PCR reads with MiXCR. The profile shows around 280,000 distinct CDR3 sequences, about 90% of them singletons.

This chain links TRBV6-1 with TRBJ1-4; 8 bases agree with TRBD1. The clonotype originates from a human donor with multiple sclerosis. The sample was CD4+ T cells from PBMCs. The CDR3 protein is CASSDPPGTGAEKLFF. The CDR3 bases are TGTGCCAGCAGTGACCCCCCCGGGACAGGCGCCGAGAAACTGTTTTTT.